This TCR beta chain is drawn from a study of OX40 agonist ivuxolimab in advanced cancers. The wider study: Treatment of patients was with ivuxolimab, an agonistic anti-OX40 (CD134) antibody. Melanoma, hepatocellular carcinoma, head and neck or renal cell cancer occurred in dose-escalation patients. The study, taken as a whole, reports: Both blood CD4+ and CD8+ T cells showed clonal growth by week 6 at 0.1 to 3.0 mg/kg.

With regard to this clone: What it binds is unknown.

CDR1 and CDR2 (germline): MRHNA, SNTAGT. The germline V and J ends were trimmed by 0 bases and 0 bases, with 2 bases remaining between them. The CDR3 length is 14 residues. Profiling relied on immunoSEQ multiplex PCR, and the TCRdb table lists in-frame clones only, not all of them. Among 25,000 to 30,000 clones listed, around 83% were seen once. The sample in question was CD4+ or CD8+ T cells sorted from blood, obtained in a trial of the OX40 agonist ivuxolimab. The source is an adult with an advanced solid tumor such as melanoma, head and neck, liver or kidney cancer. The chain carries TRBV6-4 and TRBJ2-2; D ambiguous. The CDR3 DNA reads TGTGCCAGCAGTGACTCATCGAACACCGGGGAGCTGTTTTTT. Amino acid sequence: CASSDSSNTGELFF.